Listed here are 8 T cell receptor beta chains from one sample, sequenced in a study of spatial heterogeneity in lung cancer (dated by TCRdb to between 2018 and 2021). The full study reports these points: A correlation was observed between the number of expanded intratumoral alpha and beta TCRs and the tumor nonsynonymous mutation count.

The method was 5' RACE. Instrument used: NextSeq 500. TCRdb reran the public reads through fastp at Q25 and MiXCR, keeping productive beta chains. Each entry is one CDR3 protein sequence, shown with its most common DNA and genes. This sample comprises some 5,000 distinct CDR3 sequences, about an eighth of them detected only once. The ten largest clonotypes hold around 10% of the sample. Antigens of these TCRs are unknown. This sample's time point label indicates: sample taken at primary tumor resection. The specimen was lung tumor tissue, collected at surgery. The receptors were sampled from a female donor with early-stage non-small cell lung cancer.

By frequency in the sample, this clonotype is medium-sized. This chain uses TRBV19 with TRBJ2-5; D assignment may be TRBD1 or TRBD2 (5 bases each). Trimming removed 6 bases from V and 4 bases from J, with 12 bases in between. Germline V gene lookup returns CDR1 LNHDA and CDR2 SQIVND (reference sequence). The CDR3 contains 13 residues. In nucleotides, the CDR3 is TGTGCCAGTAGCCGGGGCCCCCCAGAGACCCAGTACTTC. This gives the protein CASSRGPPETQYF.

The chain employs TRBV7-8 and TRBJ1-5; D is undetermined. Germline CDR1 reads SGHVS; CDR2 reads FQNEAQ. The CDR3 totals 14 residues. Trimming removed 2 bases at V and 6 bases at J, with 11 bases between. This chain's CDR3 is CASSLRAGPQPQHF. CDR3 in DNA: TGTGCCAGCAGCTTACGGGCAGGCCCTCAGCCCCAGCATTTT.

This clonotype was picked up many times. The J gene is TRBJ2-3, the V gene TRBV14; unclear D gene. The ends were cut back, 3 bases at V and 2 bases at J, with 9 bases in the middle. CDR1 is SGHDN, CDR2 FVKESK, per germline. The CDR3 sequence is 14 residues long. The CDR3 coding sequence is TGTGCCAGCAGCCAGAGGTTATACACAGATACGCAGTATTTT. Translating it yields CASSQRLYTDTQYF. Full variable domain (missing parts from reference TRBV14 and TRBJ2-3): EAGVTQFPSHSVIEKGQTVTLRCDPISGHDNLYWYRRVMGKEIKFLLHFVKESKQDESGMPNNRFLAERTGGTYSTLKVQPAELEDSGVYFCASSQRLYTDTQYFGPGTRLTVL.

This chain uses TRBV6-5 with TRBJ1-5; no clear D gene. The CDR3 length is 12 residues. Germline CDR1 MNHEY, CDR2 SVGAGI. V was clipped by 9 bases and J by 4 bases, with 10 bases between them. CDR3 bases: TGTGCCAGTACCTCCGGGAATCAGCCCCAGCATTTT. Protein sequence: CASTSGNQPQHF.

This clonotype was counted many times. V is TRBV6-5 and J is TRBJ1-4; D not certain. This CDR3 is 13 amino acids long. CDR1 and CDR2 (germline): MNHEY, SVGAGI. V dropped 5 bases and J dropped 8 bases, with 12 bases sitting between them. For the CDR3, the DNA is TGTGCCAGCAGTCGAAACGGTGACGAAAAACTGTTTTTT. It specifies CASSRNGDEKLFF.

This clonotype qualifies as medium-sized. The rearrangement links TRBV28 to TRBJ2-7, with D possibly TRBD2 on 6 matching bases. Per the germline V gene, CDR1 is MDHEN and CDR2 is SYDVKM. Trimming removed 3 bases from V and 3 bases from J, with 12 bases in between. The CDR3 is made up of 14 amino acids. The CDR3 DNA follows: TGTGCCAGCAGTTTGGAGGGAGGAGGCTACGAGCAGTACTTC. Translated, it gives CASSLEGGGYEQYF.

This clonotype appeared many times. The chain uses TRBV30 and TRBJ1-2; 7 bases are shared with TRBD1. The germline V gene has CDR1 GTSNPN and CDR2 SVGIG (reference sequence). Trimming removed 0 bases from V and 5 bases from J; junction bases left unmatched: 3. This CDR3 region has 13 residues. CDR3 in amino acids: CAWSVGTAYGYTF. CDR3 DNA: TGTGCCTGGAGTGTAGGGACAGCGTATGGCTACACCTTC.

This clonotype has just a few counts. The chain has TRBV27 and TRBJ1-1; a weak D match, TRBD1 (5 bases). Deletions cut 0 bases from V and 6 bases from J, with 8 bases between. Germline V gene lookup returns CDR1 MNHEY and CDR2 SMNVEV (reference sequence). The CDR3 length is 13 residues. In DNA, the CDR3 is TGTGCCAGCAGTTTATCGGGAGGGGCTGAAGCTTTCTTT. This translates into CASSLSGGAEAFF.